This T cell receptor beta chain was recovered during a study of T cell responses to AZD1222 COVID-19 vaccine. Germline V lookup: CDR1 SGHRS, CDR2 YFSETQ. CDR3 size: 16 residues. Trimming removed 5 bases from V and 0 bases from J; junction bases left unmatched: 9. Overall study results and limits: Compared with day 0, the breadth and depth of the Spike-specific TCR repertoire rose significantly after two doses of AZD1222. Only a handful of AZD1222 recipients, several in all, had baseline seropositivity.

Produced via immunoSEQ multiplex PCR; TCRdb's table is partial and in-frame only. This sample has 110,000 to 150,000 clones, with 75% to 90% found just once. A single count supports this clone. Its antigen is not known. This material consisted of peripheral blood, taken on day 0 of AZD1222 vaccination. V is TRBV5-1 and J is TRBJ1-2, with 8 bases identical to TRBD1. This sequence originates from an adult in good health. The CDR3 is CASRSGQGSTNYGYTF. CDR3 sequence (DNA): TGCGCCAGCAGATCCGGACAGGGATCTACTAACTATGGCTACACCTTC.